This TCR beta chain is drawn from a study of beta chain features in type 1 diabetes. General study results and limits: A closer apparent resemblance between naive, central memory and Treg TCRB repertoires was seen in patients than in healthy donors. The question of HLA type influencing TCRB rearrangement was one that remained unresolved here.

Isolated RNA was reverse transcribed in full, so expressed TCRB transcripts were sequenced. Repertoires were generated with immunoSEQ multiplex PCR, while TCRdb's copy carries only in-frame clones and drops some. The sample yields a few hundred thousand clones, 9.5% to 13% seen once. As for this clone: No antigen is known for it.

Sequenced material: central memory CD4+ T cells from blood. This TCR was recovered from a man aged 18 to 29 in good health.

DNA for the CDR3: TGCGCCAGCAGCTTGGAGGGCCAGGCAGATACGCAGTATTTT. As protein: CASSLEGQADTQYF. This chain joins TRBV5-1 and TRBJ2-3; D is unclear. V was cut by 0 bases and J by 4 bases, with 9 bases left in between. Germline CDR1 reads SGHRS; CDR2 reads YFSETQ. The length of the CDR3 is 14 residues.